These 14 T cell receptor beta chains came from one sample sequenced in a study of T cell changes during pregnancy in multiple sclerosis. Sequencing was performed with immunoSEQ multiplex PCR; in TCRdb, only in-frame clones are kept and a portion is missing. Of around 59,000 clones listed, roughly 90% are singletons. The material was peripheral blood, obtained in the third trimester of pregnancy. These receptors all stem from a female donor in good health, enrolled as a control in a pregnancy study.

The chain recombines TRBV4-1 with TRBJ2-7; no definite D call. Trimming removed 0 bases at V and 4 bases at J, with 4 bases between. Germline V lookup: CDR1 MGHRA, CDR2 YSYEKL. This CDR3 region has 12 residues. The CDR3 is CASSQDGYEQYF. CDR3 DNA sequence: TGCGCCAGCAGCCAAGACGGTTACGAGCAGTACTTC.

V gene TRBV7-9 combines with J gene TRBJ1-1, with TRBD1 identical over 8 bases. Germline loops: CDR1 SEHNR, CDR2 FQNEAQ (reference sequence). CDR3 size: 14 residues. V gave up 2 bases and J gave up 1 base; unmatched junction bases: 0. The CDR3 protein is CASSLTGGNTEAFF. The CDR3 nucleotides read TGTGCCAGCAGCTTAACAGGGGGGAACACTGAAGCTTTCTTT.

J is TRBJ2-1 and V is TRBV5-5; D is possibly TRBD2 (6 bases). V gave up 4 bases and J gave up 1 base, with 12 bases separating them. Germline CDR1 and CDR2: SGHKS and YYEKEE (reference sequence). CDR3 length equals 15 residues. The CDR3 DNA follows: TGTGCCAGCAGCCTCTTAGCGGATTCCTACAATGAGCAGTTCTTC. Translated, it gives CASSLLADSYNEQFF.

The chain joins TRBV28 to TRBJ2-1, with TRBD1 matching 10 bases. With V trimmed by 5 bases and J by 3 bases, 13 bases remained unmatched. The V gene's germline CDR1 is MDHEN and CDR2 SYDVKM. The length of the CDR3 is 18 residues. The CDR3 is CASSVTLSGTGVYNEQFF. The CDR3 DNA is TGTGCCAGCAGTGTTACTCTCTCCGGGACAGGGGTCTACAATGAGCAGTTCTTC.

This chain connects TRBV27 to TRBJ2-2, with D maybe TRBD1 (6 bases). This CDR3 comprises 17 residues. Germline V CDR1 and CDR2: MNHEY, SMNVEV (reference sequence). V shed 3 bases and J shed 7 bases, with 21 bases lying between them. The CDR3 region is CASSFLRTAELLGELFF. CDR3 bases: TGTGCCAGCAGTTTTTTAAGGACAGCGGAATTACTCGGGGAGCTGTTTTTT.

The gene calls are TRBV29-1 and TRBJ2-1; TRBD2 aligns across 10 bases. There are 15 residues in the CDR3. Germline lookup yields CDR1 SQVTM and CDR2 ANQGSEA. V trimming: 2 bases; J trimming: 4 bases; junction bases outside the gene matches: 5. The CDR3 nucleotides are TGCAGCGTTGAACCTACTAGCGGGGTGTACAATGAGCAGTTCTTC. Translated, it gives CSVEPTSGVYNEQFF.

The chain uses TRBV15 and TRBJ2-5, with D unclear. Matching the DNA end better, TRBJ2-7 makes the J call doubtful. This CDR3 is 14 amino acids long. In germline, CDR1 is LNHNV, CDR2 YYDKDF (reference sequence). The CDR3 sequence: CATSRDKTIYEQYF. In DNA form, the CDR3 reads TGTGCCACCAGCAGAGATAAAACCATCTACGAGCAGTACTTC.

The count of this clone is one. The V gene is TRBV6-5, the J gene TRBJ2-2; perhaps TRBD2 as D (5 bases). CDR1 and CDR2 from the germline V gene are MNHEY and SVGAGI. V was pared by 4 bases and J by 7 bases, with 13 bases between. The CDR3 is made up of 14 amino acids. CDR3 sequence reads: CASSWDKGLGELFF. Here the CDR3 DNA reads TGTGCCAGCAGTTGGGATAAAGGACTCGGGGAGCTGTTTTTT.

This sequence joins TRBV5-4 and TRBJ2-1; TRBD2 aligns across 10 bases. J gave up 9 bases and V 1 base, and 7 bases lay outside the gene matches. Germline values: CDR1 SGHNT, CDR2 YYREEE (reference sequence). The CDR3 consists of 15 residues. In DNA, the CDR3 is TGTGCCAGCAGCTTGATGAGCGGGGGGGCCTCTGAGCAGTTCTTC. It is translated as CASSLMSGGASEQFF.

The genes are TRBV6-5 and TRBJ1-2, with TRBD1 matching over 7 bases. CDR3 length equals 13 residues. V shed 4 bases, J shed 3 bases, and the junction held 2 bases outside the gene matches. Germline CDR1 and CDR2: MNHEY and SVGAGI. The CDR3 here is CASSLDRYYGYTF. The CDR3 DNA is TGTGCCAGCAGTTTGGACAGGTACTATGGCTACACCTTC.

V usage is TRBV11-2 and J usage is TRBJ2-5; 8 positions match TRBD1. Per germline, CDR1 SGHAT and CDR2 FQNNGV. V lost 3 bases and J lost 4; bases outside the gene matches: 10. This CDR3 is built from 16 residues. Written as DNA, the CDR3 is TGTGCCAGCAGCTTCAGATTTGGACAGGGTCGAGAGACCCAGTACTTC. Its translation is CASSFRFGQGRETQYF.

This clone was observed once. The chain uses TRBV19 and TRBJ2-3; a weak D match, TRBD1 (5 bases). This CDR3 spans 15 amino acids. V lost 5 bases to trimming and J lost 0 bases, with 12 bases between them. Germline values: CDR1 LNHDA, CDR2 SQIVND (reference sequence). The chain's CDR3 is CASSLNRYSTDTQYF. The CDR3 DNA is TGTGCCAGTAGTCTCAACAGGTATAGCACAGATACGCAGTATTTT.

The rearrangement links TRBV5-6 to TRBJ2-2; D possibly corresponds to TRBD2 (6 bases). CDR1 is SGHDT and CDR2 is YYEEEE in the germline V gene. V was clipped by 0 bases and J by 3 bases, with 9 bases between them. The CDR3 sequence is 15 residues long. CDR3 protein: CASSLVGSDTGELFF. The CDR3 DNA sequence: TGTGCCAGCAGCTTGGTCGGGAGTGACACCGGGGAGCTGTTTTTT.

The rearrangement joins TRBV7-3 to TRBJ2-1; 14 bases agree with TRBD2. CDR3 length: 15 residues. The J segment lost 10 bases and the V segment lost 5 bases, leaving 7 bases of the junction unmatched. Germline V gene data show CDR1 as SGHTA and CDR2 as FQGTGA. The CDR3 nucleotides are TGTGCCAGCAGCAAGGGACTAGCGGGGGTGCGGGAGCAGTTCTTC. It specifies CASSKGLAGVREQFF.